One sample yielded the 23 T cell receptor beta chains listed below, sequenced in a study of T cell responses to AZD1222 COVID-19 vaccine. The data were produced by immunoSEQ multiplex PCR, yet TCRdb's version contains in-frame clones alone and is incomplete. This table has some 150,000 clones, 86% appearing once. The specimen comprised peripheral blood, sampled 28 days after the second AZD1222 dose. The source of these receptors is an adult who received the AZD1222 COVID-19 vaccine.

The rearrangement uses TRBV23-1 and TRBJ1-1, with 9 bases that match TRBD1. TRBV23-1 carries the ORF label, with uncertain function. The junction had 6 bases not matched to a gene; V was cut back by 6 bases and J by 1 base. The CDR3 runs 15 residues. This chain's CDR3 is CASRGTGRWNTEAFF. As DNA, the CDR3 is TGCGCCAGCAGAGGGACAGGGAGGTGGAACACTGAAGCTTTCTTT.

The J gene is TRBJ2-3, the V gene TRBV11-2, with 10 nucleotides matching TRBD2. V dropped 7 bases and J dropped 3; count of bases not matched to a gene: 4. Germline assignment: CDR1 SGHAT and CDR2 FQNNGV. The length of the CDR3 is 14 residues. The CDR3 nucleotides are TGTGCCAGCACCTCGACTAGCGGGACAGATACGCAGTATTTT. Translated, it gives CASTSTSGTDTQYF. The whole variable domain, filled in from reference TRBV11-2 and TRBJ2-3, reads EAGVAQSPRYKIIEKRQSVAFWCNPISGHATLYWYQQILGQGPKLLIQFQNNGVVDDSQLPKDRFSAERLKGVDSTLKIQPAKLEDSAVYLCASTSTSGTDTQYFGPGTRLTVL.

This clone was recorded only once. The rearrangement uses TRBV5-1 and TRBJ2-1; TRBD2 is a possible D gene (5 bases). V was cut by 0 bases and J by 4 bases, with 8 bases left in between. Germline values: CDR1 SGHRS, CDR2 YFSETQ. This CDR3 is 14 amino acids long. The CDR3 nucleotides are TGCGCCAGCAGCTTGGGGACTGGGTACAATGAGCAGTTCTTC. Amino acids: CASSLGTGYNEQFF.

V usage is TRBV9 and J usage is TRBJ1-4; D remains ambiguous. CDR3 length: 14 amino acids. Germline loops: CDR1 SGDLS, CDR2 YYNGEE. V lost 0 bases, J lost 8 bases, and 11 bases lay in between. CDR3: CASSVDPSLEKLFF. The CDR3 coding sequence is TGTGCCAGCAGCGTAGACCCCTCACTCGAAAAACTGTTTTTT.

In DNA form, the CDR3 reads TGTGCCAGCAGTTCACAGGGGGCTGGAAACACCATATATTTT. Protein product: CASSSQGAGNTIYF. The rearrangement joins TRBV28 to TRBJ1-3; the match to TRBD1 covers 8 bases. The CDR3 contains 14 residues. The germline V gene encodes CDR1 MDHEN and CDR2 SYDVKM. V gave up 4 bases and J gave up 2 bases; unmatched junction bases: 1. Variable domain in full (rest from reference TRBV28 and TRBJ1-3): DVKVTQSSRYLVKRTGEKVFLECVQDMDHENMFWYRQDPGLGLRLIYFSYDVKMKEKGDIPEGYSVSREKKERFSLILESASTNQTSMYLCASSSQGAGNTIYFGEGSWLTVV.

CDR3 coding DNA: TGTGCCAGCAGTTTGGTCCAAGAGACCCAGTACTTC. Translation gives CASSLVQETQYF. The gene calls are TRBV28 and TRBJ2-5, with no clear D. In germline, CDR1 is MDHEN, CDR2 SYDVKM. The CDR3 has 12 amino acids. With 3 bases removed from V and 1 base from J, the gap between germline ends came to 3 bases.

This clone has only one observation. The gene calls are TRBV28 and TRBJ2-2; 10 nucleotides agree with TRBD1. The CDR3 length is 14 residues. V dropped 8 bases and J dropped 6; count of bases not matched to a gene: 6. Germline loops: CDR1 MDHEN, CDR2 SYDVKM. CDR3 amino acids: CASGRDRGAGELFF. CDR3 nucleotides: TGTGCCAGCGGCCGGGACAGGGGTGCCGGGGAGCTGTTTTTT.

The V gene is TRBV12-5, the J gene TRBJ1-5; TRBD1 matches at 7 bases. V shed 5 bases, J shed 4 bases, and the junction held 14 bases outside the gene matches. This CDR3 has 17 amino acids. The V gene's germline CDR1 is LGHNT and CDR2 FRNRAP. CDR3 sequence: CASGNLNQGVVNQPQHF. CDR3 DNA: TGTGCTAGTGGTAATCTAAACCAGGGGGTGGTGAATCAGCCCCAGCATTTT. The variable domain in full, with the rest retrieved from reference TRBV12-5 and TRBJ1-5, is DARVTQTPRHKVTEMGQEVTMRCQPILGHNTVFWYRQTMMQGLELLAYFRNRAPLDDSGMPKDRFSAEMPDATLATLKIQPSEPRDSAVYFCASGNLNQGVVNQPQHFGDGTRLSIL.

The chain carries TRBV15 and TRBJ2-7, with D possibly matching TRBD1 (6 bases). The CDR3 is 16 residues long. Trimming took 0 bases from V and 2 from J, leaving 14 bases between them. Germline V gene sequence: CDR1 LNHNV, CDR2 YYDKDF (reference sequence). In DNA form, the CDR3 reads TGTGCCACCAGCAGAGAGCCCTCGACAGGAACCTACGAGCAGTACTTC. Encoded protein: CATSREPSTGTYEQYF. Filled out from reference TRBV15 and TRBJ2-7, the complete variable domain reads DAMVIQNPRYQVTQFGKPVTLSCSQTLNHNVMYWYQQKSSQAPKLLFHYYDKDFNNEADTPDNFQSRRPNTSFCFLDIRSPGLGDTAMYLCATSREPSTGTYEQYFGPGTRLTVT.

V is TRBV3-1 (or the pseudogene TRBV3-2) and J is TRBJ2-3; 9 positions match TRBD2. The ends lost 0 bases at V and 4 bases at J; junction bases unmatched: 8. The germline V gene has CDR1 LGHDT and CDR2 YNNKEL (reference sequence). The CDR3 contains 17 residues. CDR3 sequence (DNA): TGTGCCAGCAGCCAAGATGGGGTAGCGGGAGCCTCAGATACGCAGTATTTT. Translating it yields CASSQDGVAGASDTQYF.

The gene calls are TRBV10-2 and TRBJ2-1, with D perhaps TRBD1 (6 bases). The CDR3 consists of 19 residues. Germline V gene sequence: CDR1 WSHSY, CDR2 SAAADI. V gave up 7 bases and J gave up 0 bases, with 25 bases separating them. CDR3 coding DNA: TGCGCCAGCAACCCGACAGCCCCAGGGGCCCCAAGCTCCTACAATGAGCAGTTCTTC. It encodes CASNPTAPGAPSSYNEQFF.

The chain joins TRBV6-5 to TRBJ2-1, with 7 positions matching TRBD2. V lost 2 bases and J lost 8; bases outside the gene matches: 12. This CDR3 is built from 16 residues. Germline V gives CDR1 MNHEY, CDR2 SVGAGI. The CDR3 spells CASSYGAGDGMDEQFF. The CDR3, as DNA: TGTGCCAGCAGTTACGGCGCGGGAGACGGGATGGATGAGCAGTTCTTC.

The rearrangement links TRBV12-3 or TRBV12-4 to TRBJ1-3, with no clear D. Trimming pared 9 bases from V and 4 bases from J, leaving 10 bases between. This CDR3 spans 12 amino acids. The CDR3 spells CASSPAGNTIYF. The CDR3 nucleotides are TGTGCCAGTTCCCCCGCCGGAAACACCATATATTTT.

This rearrangement joins TRBV5-1 to TRBJ2-7; 10 bases line up with TRBD2. The CDR3 runs to 14 residues. V lost 0 bases to trimming and J lost 6 bases; unmatched junction nucleotides: 3. Per the germline V gene, CDR1 is SGHRS and CDR2 is YFSETQ. The CDR3 coding sequence is TGCGCCAGCAGCTTGGCGGGGACTAGCGCCGAGCAGTACTTC. Amino acids: CASSLAGTSAEQYF.

J is TRBJ1-2 and V is TRBV12-5; the D gene is possibly TRBD1 (5 bases). Germline V lookup: CDR1 LGHNT, CDR2 FRNRAP. Trimming shortened V by 4 bases and J by 8 bases, and 14 bases separated the two germline ends. The CDR3 runs to 13 residues. In DNA, the CDR3 is TGTGCTAGTGGTTCCCCGGGGCCGGGAGGCTACACCTTC. Its translation: CASGSPGPGGYTF.

This clone showed up just a few times. The chain carries TRBV10-1 and TRBJ2-7, with D perhaps matching TRBD1 (5 bases). The CDR3 has 12 residues. With 6 bases removed from V and 12 bases from J, the gap between germline ends came to 18 bases. Germline V gene lookup returns CDR1 WNHNN and CDR2 SYGVQD (reference sequence). The CDR3 DNA follows: TGCGCCAGCAGCGAAGCTGGGGCCGTTCTGTACTTC. Translating it yields CASSEAGAVLYF.

This sequence joins TRBV7-9 and TRBJ2-3; D is tentatively TRBD1 or TRBD2 (5 bases each). The CDR3 covers 13 residues. Germline V gene data show CDR1 as SEHNR and CDR2 as FQNEAQ (reference sequence). Trimming removed 3 bases at V and 8 bases at J, with 12 bases between. The CDR3 DNA reads TGTGCCAGCAGCTTGGGACGGCAAGGTACGCAGTATTTT. It specifies CASSLGRQGTQYF.

This clone was seen just once. The chain combines TRBV28 with TRBJ1-5; D might be TRBD1 (6 bases). Trimming took 7 bases from V and 0 from J, leaving 16 bases between them. This CDR3 contains 16 residues. CDR1 and CDR2 from the germline V gene are MDHEN and SYDVKM. The chain's CDR3 is CASTEFGQNSNQPQHF. For the CDR3, the DNA is TGTGCCAGCACCGAATTCGGACAGAATAGCAATCAGCCCCAGCATTTT.

The J gene is TRBJ2-7, the V gene TRBV5-1; possibly TRBD1 or TRBD2 for D (5 bases each). The CDR3 length is 15 residues. Germline-derived CDR1 and CDR2 are SGHRS and YFSETQ. Trimming cost V 2 bases and J 7 bases, with 19 bases left between them. CDR3 sequence (DNA): TGCGCCAGCAGCTTCCTAGGGACCCCTGAGGAGGAGCAGTACTTC. Encoded protein: CASSFLGTPEEEQYF.

The chain recombines TRBV15 with TRBJ1-3; 8 bases are shared with TRBD1. The CDR3 covers 15 residues. Germline V gene sequence: CDR1 LNHNV, CDR2 YYDKDF (reference sequence). The V and J ends lost 8 bases and 4 bases, in that order; junction bases with no gene match: 10. Written as DNA, the CDR3 is TGTGCCACCGTCCTCGGACAGGGTGGAGGAAACACCATATATTTT. It is translated as CATVLGQGGGNTIYF.

V usage is TRBV5-1 and J usage is TRBJ2-5; D is perhaps TRBD2 (5 bases). CDR1 SGHRS and CDR2 YFSETQ come from the germline V gene. V lost 0 bases and J lost 2, with 17 bases in between. The length of the CDR3 is 17 residues. In DNA form, the CDR3 reads TGCGCCAGCAGCTTGGGTGCCTCGTTTAGCGTGCAAGAGACCCAGTACTTC. Residues: CASSLGASFSVQETQYF.

V gene TRBV28 combines with J gene TRBJ1-1, with TRBD1 as a possible D gene (5 bases). V was trimmed by 5 bases and J by 8 bases, leaving 12 bases between them. The CDR3 has 12 residues. The germline V gene encodes CDR1 MDHEN and CDR2 SYDVKM. The CDR3 region has the DNA TGTGCCAGCAGTGAACCGGGACGCGAAGCTTTCTTT. Translating it yields CASSEPGREAFF.

The V gene is TRBV6-6, the J gene TRBJ1-5; the match to TRBD1 covers 7 bases. The germline V gene encodes CDR1 MNHNY and CDR2 SVGAGI (reference sequence). V shed 2 bases, J shed 2 bases, and the junction held 6 bases outside the gene matches. This CDR3 contains 16 residues. CDR3 coding DNA: TGTGCCAGCAGTTACCTCCCTACAGGGGGCAATCAGCCCCAGCATTTT. This encodes CASSYLPTGGNQPQHF.